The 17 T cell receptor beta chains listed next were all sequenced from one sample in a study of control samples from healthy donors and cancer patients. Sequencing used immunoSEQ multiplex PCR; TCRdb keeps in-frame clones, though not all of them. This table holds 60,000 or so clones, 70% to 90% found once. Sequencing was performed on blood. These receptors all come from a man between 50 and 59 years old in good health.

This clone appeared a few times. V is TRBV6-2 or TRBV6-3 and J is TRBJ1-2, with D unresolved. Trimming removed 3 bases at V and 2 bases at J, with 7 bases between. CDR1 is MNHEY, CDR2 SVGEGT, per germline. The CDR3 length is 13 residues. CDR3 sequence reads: CASSYRQNYGYTF. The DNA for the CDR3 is TGTGCCAGCAGTTATCGGCAGAACTATGGCTACACCTTC.

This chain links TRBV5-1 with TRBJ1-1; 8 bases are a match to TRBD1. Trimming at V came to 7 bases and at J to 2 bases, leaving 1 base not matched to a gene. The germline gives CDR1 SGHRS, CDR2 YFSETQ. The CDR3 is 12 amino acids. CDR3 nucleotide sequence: TGCGCCAGCGGGACAGGTAACACTGAAGCTTTCTTT. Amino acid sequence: CASGTGNTEAFF.

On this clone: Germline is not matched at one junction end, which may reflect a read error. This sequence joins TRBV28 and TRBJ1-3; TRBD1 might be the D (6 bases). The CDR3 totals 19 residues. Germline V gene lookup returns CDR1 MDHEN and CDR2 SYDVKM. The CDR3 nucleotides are TGTGCCAGCACCCTAATTGGAACAGACAGGTGGGTAGCCATAAACTCCATATATTTT. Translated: CASTLIGTDRWVAINSIYF.

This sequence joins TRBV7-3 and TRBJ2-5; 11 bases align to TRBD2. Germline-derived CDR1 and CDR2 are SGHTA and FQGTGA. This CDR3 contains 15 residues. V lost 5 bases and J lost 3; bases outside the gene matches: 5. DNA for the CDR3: TGTGCCAGCAGCGTTTCGGGACTAGCGGAAGAGACCCAGTACTTC. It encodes CASSVSGLAEETQYF.

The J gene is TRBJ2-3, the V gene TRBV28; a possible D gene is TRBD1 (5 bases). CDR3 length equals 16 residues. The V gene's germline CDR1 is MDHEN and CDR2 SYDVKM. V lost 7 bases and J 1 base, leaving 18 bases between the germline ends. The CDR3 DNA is TGTGCCAGCACCACCTACAGGTCTCCTGGCACAGATACGCAGTATTTT. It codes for CASTTYRSPGTDTQYF.

CDR3 sequence reads: CASSLSVRDEQYF. The CDR3 region has the DNA TGTGCCAGCAGCTTGAGCGTACGAGACGAGCAGTACTTC. The V gene is TRBV7-9, the J gene TRBJ2-7, with D uncertain. Looked up from germline, CDR1 is SEHNR and CDR2 is FQNEAQ (reference sequence). Trimming removed 3 bases from V and 5 bases from J, with 11 bases in between. This CDR3 has 13 residues.

CDR3 sequence: CASSQDPMNTEAFF. The CDR3, as DNA: TGTGCCAGCAGCCAAGATCCGATGAACACTGAAGCTTTCTTT. The chain has TRBV3-1 (or the pseudogene TRBV3-2) and TRBJ1-1; D gene ambiguous. Germline-derived CDR1 and CDR2 are LGHDT and YNNKEL (reference sequence). The V end was cut by 0 bases, the J end by 0 bases, with 5 bases between. This CDR3 comprises 14 residues.

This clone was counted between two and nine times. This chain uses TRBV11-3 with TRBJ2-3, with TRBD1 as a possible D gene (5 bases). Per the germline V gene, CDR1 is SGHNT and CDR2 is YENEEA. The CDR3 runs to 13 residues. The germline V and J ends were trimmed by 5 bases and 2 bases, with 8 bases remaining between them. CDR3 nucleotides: TGTGCCAGCAGCCTCAGGGCCACAGATACGCAGTATTTT. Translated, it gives CASSLRATDTQYF.

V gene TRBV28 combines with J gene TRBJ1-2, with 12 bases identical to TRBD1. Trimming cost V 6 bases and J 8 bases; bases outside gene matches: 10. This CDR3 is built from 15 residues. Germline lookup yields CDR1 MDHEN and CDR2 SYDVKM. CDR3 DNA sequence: TGTGCCAGCAGCTGGGACAGGGGGCTTGTAGAAGGCTACACCTTC. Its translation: CASSWDRGLVEGYTF.

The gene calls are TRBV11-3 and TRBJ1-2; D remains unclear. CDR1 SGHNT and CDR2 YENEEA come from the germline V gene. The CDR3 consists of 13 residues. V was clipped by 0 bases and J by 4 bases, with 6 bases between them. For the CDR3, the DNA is TGTGCCAGCAGCTTAGATAAGGGCTATGGCTACACCTTC. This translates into CASSLDKGYGYTF.

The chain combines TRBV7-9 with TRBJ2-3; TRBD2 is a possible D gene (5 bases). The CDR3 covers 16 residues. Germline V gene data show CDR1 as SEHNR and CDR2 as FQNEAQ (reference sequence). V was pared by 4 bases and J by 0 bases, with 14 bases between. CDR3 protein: CASSSAEAFSTDTQYF. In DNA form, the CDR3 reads TGTGCCAGCAGCTCGGCGGAGGCCTTCAGCACAGATACGCAGTATTTT.

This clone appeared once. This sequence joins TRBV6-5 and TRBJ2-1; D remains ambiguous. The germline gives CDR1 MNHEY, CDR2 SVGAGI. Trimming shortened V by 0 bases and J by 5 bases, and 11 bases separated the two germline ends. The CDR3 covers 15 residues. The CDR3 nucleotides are TGTGCCAGCAGTTACTCGGGCAATAGGGACAATGAGCAGTTCTTC. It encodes CASSYSGNRDNEQFF.

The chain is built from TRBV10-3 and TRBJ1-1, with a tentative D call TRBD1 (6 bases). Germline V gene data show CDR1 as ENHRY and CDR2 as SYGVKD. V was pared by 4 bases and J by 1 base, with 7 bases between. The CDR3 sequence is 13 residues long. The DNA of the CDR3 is TGTGCCATCAGTGCAGGGGCGAACACTGAAGCTTTCTTT. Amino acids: CAISAGANTEAFF.

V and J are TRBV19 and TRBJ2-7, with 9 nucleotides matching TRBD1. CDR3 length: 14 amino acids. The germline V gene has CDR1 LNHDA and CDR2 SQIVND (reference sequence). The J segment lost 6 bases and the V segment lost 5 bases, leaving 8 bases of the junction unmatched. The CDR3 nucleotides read TGTGCCAGTAGTCTTCAGGGACAGGGTGTCGAGCAGTACTTC. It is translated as CASSLQGQGVEQYF.

The CDR3 DNA sequence: TGTGCCAGCAGTTTACCCAGGGGTTATGGCTACACCTTC. Translating gives CASSLPRGYGYTF. The J gene is TRBJ1-2, the V gene TRBV25-1; possibly TRBD1 for D (6 bases). Trimming left V 5 bases short and J 5 bases short, with 12 bases between. Germline V gene lookup returns CDR1 MGHDK and CDR2 SYGVNS. The CDR3 loop spans 13 amino acids.

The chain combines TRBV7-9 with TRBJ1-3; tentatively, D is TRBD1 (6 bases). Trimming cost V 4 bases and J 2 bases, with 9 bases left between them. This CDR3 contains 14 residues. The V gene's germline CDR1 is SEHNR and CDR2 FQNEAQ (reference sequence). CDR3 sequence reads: CASSSTGTGNTIYF. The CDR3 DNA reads TGTGCCAGCAGCTCCACAGGGACTGGAAACACCATATATTTT.

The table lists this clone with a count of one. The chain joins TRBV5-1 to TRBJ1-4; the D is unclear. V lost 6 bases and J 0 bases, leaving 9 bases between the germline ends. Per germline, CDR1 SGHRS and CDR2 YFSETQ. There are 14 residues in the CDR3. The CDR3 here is CASTLVPTNEKLFF. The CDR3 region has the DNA TGCGCCAGCACCCTGGTCCCAACTAATGAAAAACTGTTTTTT.